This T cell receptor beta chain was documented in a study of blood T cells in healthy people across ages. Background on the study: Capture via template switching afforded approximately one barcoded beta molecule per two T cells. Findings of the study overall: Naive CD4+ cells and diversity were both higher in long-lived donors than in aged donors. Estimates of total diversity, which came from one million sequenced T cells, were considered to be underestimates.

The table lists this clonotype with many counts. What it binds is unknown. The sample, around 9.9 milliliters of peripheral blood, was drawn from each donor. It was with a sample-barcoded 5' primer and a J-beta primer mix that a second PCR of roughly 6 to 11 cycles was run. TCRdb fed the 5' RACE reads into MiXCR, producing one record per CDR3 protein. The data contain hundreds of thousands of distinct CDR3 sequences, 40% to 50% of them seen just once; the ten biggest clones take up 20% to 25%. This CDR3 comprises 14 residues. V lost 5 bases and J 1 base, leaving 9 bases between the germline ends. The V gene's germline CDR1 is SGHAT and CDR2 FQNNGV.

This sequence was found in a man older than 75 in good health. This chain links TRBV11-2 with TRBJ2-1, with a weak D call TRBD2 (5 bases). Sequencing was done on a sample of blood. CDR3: CASSSPGSYNEQFF. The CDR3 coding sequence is TGTGCCAGCAGCAGTCCGGGGTCCTACAATGAGCAGTTCTTC.